Listed here are 28 T cell receptor beta chains from one sample, sequenced in a study of shared clonotypes between healthy human individuals. Assay: immunoSEQ multiplex PCR; the TCRdb copy retains only in-frame clones and omits some. The sample has some 740,000 clones; 80% to 95% are singletons. CD45RO-negative, CCR7-positively selected cells formed the naive CD8 fraction, excluding terminally differentiated effector memory CD45RA+ cells. Sequencing input: naive CD8+ T cells sorted from blood. Receptors were obtained from a man aged 30 to 39 in good health.

This clone appeared once. The rearrangement joins TRBV25-1 to TRBJ2-1; D call uncertain. The CDR3 is 10 amino acids. The V gene lost 8 bases and the J gene lost 8 bases, with 7 bases spanning the gap. The germline V gene encodes CDR1 MGHDK and CDR2 SYGVNS. The CDR3 sequence is CASSWDEQFF. The DNA for the CDR3 is TGTGCCAGCTCTTGGGATGAGCAGTTCTTC.

This chain uses TRBV13 with TRBJ2-7; D is perhaps TRBD2 (6 bases). V was trimmed by 8 bases and J by 7 bases, leaving 21 bases between them. The CDR3 loop spans 14 amino acids. Germline V gives CDR1 PRHDT, CDR2 FYEKMQ (reference sequence). The CDR3 reads CASSSGLGLGEQYF. The CDR3 DNA is TGTGCCAGCTCAAGCGGGTTGGGGTTAGGGGAGCAGTACTTC.

As regards this clone: Within the sample, other DNA sequences also encode this same CDR3. V and J are TRBV6-5 and TRBJ2-7, with no clear D. CDR3 length: 12 amino acids. V was clipped by 6 bases and J by 0 bases, with 6 bases between them. Looked up from germline, CDR1 is MNHEY and CDR2 is SVGAGI. The CDR3 region has the DNA TGTGCCAGCAGAGGCATCTCCTACGAGCAGTACTTC. Translating gives CASRGISYEQYF.

This clone was seen a handful of times. The chain employs TRBV4-1 and TRBJ2-7, with 8 nucleotides matching TRBD1. The ends lost 5 bases at V and 2 bases at J; junction bases unmatched: 5. Germline assignment: CDR1 MGHRA and CDR2 YSYEKL. This CDR3 contains 14 residues. The CDR3 is CASSYDRGPYEQYF. The CDR3 DNA is TGCGCCAGCAGCTACGACAGGGGCCCCTACGAGCAGTACTTC.

The rearrangement joins TRBV13 to TRBJ2-7, with 9 bases aligning to TRBD2. Unmatched junction bases numbered 11, after V lost 5 bases and J lost 3 bases. CDR1 is PRHDT, CDR2 FYEKMQ, per germline (reference sequence). CDR3 length: 16 residues. The CDR3 DNA reads TGTGCCAGCAGCGGAGACCTAGCGGGGCCGCGCTACGAGCAGTACTTC. This gives the protein CASSGDLAGPRYEQYF.

The genes are TRBV28 and TRBJ2-5; 8 bases map to TRBD1. The CDR3 totals 14 residues. V gave up 3 bases and J gave up 5 bases; unmatched junction bases: 5. Germline V gene sequence: CDR1 MDHEN, CDR2 SYDVKM. Here the CDR3 DNA reads TGTGCCAGCAGTTTCACAGGGGGTGGTGAGACCCAGTACTTC. It is translated as CASSFTGGGETQYF.

This rearrangement joins TRBV28 to TRBJ2-7; D not certain. This CDR3 contains 13 residues. Germline assignment: CDR1 MDHEN and CDR2 SYDVKM. V shed 3 bases and J shed 4 bases, with 10 bases lying between them. CDR3 nucleotides: TGTGCCAGCAGTTTTTGGGCCACTTACGAGCAGTACTTC. Translating gives CASSFWATYEQYF. The variable domain in full, completed from reference TRBV28 and TRBJ2-7, reads DVKVTQSSRYLVKRTGEKVFLECVQDMDHENMFWYRQDPGLGLRLIYFSYDVKMKEKGDIPEGYSVSREKKERFSLILESASTNQTSMYLCASSFWATYEQYFGPGTRLTVT.

The chain has TRBV29-1 and TRBJ2-1, with 11 bases that match TRBD2. This CDR3 contains 15 residues. J lost 4 bases, V lost 7 bases, and 9 bases had no gene match. Germline-derived CDR1 and CDR2 are SQVTM and ANQGSEA. The CDR3 region is CSAVGTSGDYNEQFF. The CDR3 nucleotides read TGCAGCGCCGTAGGGACTAGCGGAGATTACAATGAGCAGTTCTTC.

The rearrangement uses TRBV5-6 and TRBJ2-7; no clear D. V was clipped by 0 bases and J by 2 bases, with 9 bases between them. Germline CDR1 reads SGHDT; CDR2 reads YYEEEE. This CDR3 is built from 14 residues. CDR3 amino acids: CASSLDLQTYEQYF. In DNA, the CDR3 is TGTGCCAGCAGCTTGGACCTTCAGACCTACGAGCAGTACTTC.

The rearrangement links TRBV5-8 to TRBJ2-1; D is tentatively TRBD1 or TRBD2 (5 bases each). This CDR3 has 18 amino acids. V was clipped by 6 bases and J by 0 bases, with 22 bases between them. CDR1 and CDR2 from the germline V gene are SGHTS and YDEGEE. The CDR3 reads CASTGTRDFNRSYNEQFF. The CDR3 DNA follows: TGTGCCAGCACCGGGACCCGAGACTTTAACCGCTCCTACAATGAGCAGTTCTTC.

This chain links TRBV5-8 with TRBJ2-7; D assignment may be TRBD1 or TRBD2 (5 bases each). Germline V CDR1 and CDR2: SGHTS, YDEGEE. V was pared by 0 bases and J by 2 bases, with 15 bases between. The CDR3 loop spans 16 amino acids. CDR3 amino acids: CASSLGFRDPTYEQYF. CDR3 DNA: TGTGCCAGCAGCTTGGGGTTCCGGGACCCAACCTACGAGCAGTACTTC. Complete variable domain (other parts from reference TRBV5-8 and TRBJ2-7): EAGVTQSPTHLIKTRGQQATLRCSPISGHTSVYWYQQALGLGLQFLLWYDEGEERNRGNFPPRFSGRQFPNYSSELNVNALELEDSALYLCASSLGFRDPTYEQYFGPGTRLTVT.

This chain links TRBV5-6 with TRBJ1-5, with D hard to call. V dropped 2 bases and J dropped 4 bases, with 10 bases sitting between them. Looked up from germline, CDR1 is SGHDT and CDR2 is YYEEEE. This CDR3 has 14 residues. The CDR3 DNA follows: TGTGCCAGCAGCTTTGGCGGGTGGAATCAGCCCCAGCATTTT. Translation: CASSFGGWNQPQHF.

This clone has a handful of counts. The sample contains more than one DNA sequence encoding this CDR3. J is TRBJ1-5 and V is TRBV5-4; TRBD1 is a possible D gene (5 bases). V was shortened by 1 base and J by 1 base, with 6 bases between the two germline ends. Germline V gene sequence: CDR1 SGHNT, CDR2 YYREEE (reference sequence). This CDR3 is 14 amino acids long. The CDR3: CASSLRGSNQPQHF. Written as DNA, the CDR3 is TGTGCCAGCAGCTTGAGGGGAAGCAATCAGCCCCAGCATTTT.

This sequence joins TRBV16 and TRBJ1-5; possible D gene TRBD1, 5 bases. Germline lookup yields CDR1 KGHSY and CDR2 FQNENV. The length of the CDR3 is 15 residues. V lost 8 bases and J 0 bases, leaving 14 bases between the germline ends. This chain's CDR3 is CASGLDSYSNQPQHF. CDR3 sequence (DNA): TGTGCCAGCGGCCTAGACAGCTATAGCAATCAGCCCCAGCATTTT.

The genes are TRBV19 and TRBJ2-2; unclear D gene. The CDR3 is 13 amino acids. Germline V gives CDR1 LNHDA, CDR2 SQIVND (reference sequence). Trimming took 5 bases from V and 0 from J, leaving 4 bases between them. In nucleotides, the CDR3 is TGTGCCAGTAGTTTGGCGAACACCGGGGAGCTGTTTTTT. Translating it yields CASSLANTGELFF.

This chain uses TRBV2 with TRBJ2-1; 7 nucleotides agree with TRBD2. Germline assignment: CDR1 SNHLY and CDR2 FYNNEI. The CDR3 is 15 amino acids. V shed 3 bases and J 7 bases; nucleotides not matched to a gene: 9. CDR3 in DNA: TGTGCCAGCAGTGAGGGCGAACTAGCGAAAAATGAGCAGTTCTTC. Amino acid sequence: CASSEGELAKNEQFF.

The gene calls are TRBV7-9 and TRBJ2-7; TRBD2 matches at 9 bases. Germline trimming cut 1 base from V and 7 bases from J; bases unmatched to any gene: 11. The CDR3 sequence is 16 residues long. CDR1 is SEHNR, CDR2 FQNEAQ, per germline (reference sequence). The CDR3 loop is CASSLGSSGTWGEQYF. The CDR3 DNA is TGTGCCAGCAGCTTAGGTTCTAGCGGGACTTGGGGGGAGCAGTACTTC.

The CDR3 sequence is CASSSLTNEQFF. The CDR3 region has the DNA TGTGCCAGCAGCTCCCTAACCAATGAGCAGTTCTTC. This rearrangement joins TRBV7-9 to TRBJ2-1; no clear D gene. Germline assignment: CDR1 SEHNR and CDR2 FQNEAQ (reference sequence). Trimming stripped 4 bases from V and 6 bases from J, with 7 bases between. The CDR3 loop spans 12 amino acids.

The sample holds a few counts of this clone. This chain links TRBV6-5 with TRBJ1-2; a possible D gene is TRBD1 (6 bases). V was cut by 6 bases and J by 8 bases, with 10 bases left in between. The CDR3 runs to 11 residues. Looked up from germline, CDR1 is MNHEY and CDR2 is SVGAGI. The DNA of the CDR3 is TGTGCCAGCAGCCAAGGGGGAGGCTACACCTTC. Translating it yields CASSQGGGYTF.

The chain recombines TRBV28 with TRBJ2-1; 8 bases match TRBD2. Germline CDR1 is MDHEN and CDR2 is SYDVKM. The junction had 11 bases not matched to a gene; V was cut back by 6 bases and J by 7 bases. CDR3 length: 15 amino acids. CDR3 protein: CASRPQLAGGNEQFF. CDR3 DNA sequence: TGTGCCAGCAGACCCCAGCTAGCGGGTGGGAATGAGCAGTTCTTC.

The rearrangement joins TRBV5-4 to TRBJ2-3; D may correspond to TRBD1 or TRBD2 (6 bases each). The V gene's germline CDR1 is SGHNT and CDR2 YYREEE (reference sequence). Trimming pared 2 bases from V and 2 bases from J, leaving 12 bases between. This CDR3 has 15 amino acids. In DNA, the CDR3 is TGTGCCAGCAGCTTTTGGGGGGCTAACACAGATACGCAGTATTTT. Translating it yields CASSFWGANTDTQYF. Together with reference TRBV5-4 and TRBJ2-3, the CDR3 gives the full variable domain: ETGVTQSPTHLIKTRGQQVTLRCSSQSGHNTVSWYQQALGQGPQFIFQYYREEENGRGNFPPRFSGLQFPNYSSELNVNALELDDSALYLCASSFWGANTDTQYFGPGTRLTVL.

The rearrangement joins TRBV5-5 to TRBJ1-2; D is unclear. The germline V gene encodes CDR1 SGHKS and CDR2 YYEKEE (reference sequence). This CDR3 spans 15 amino acids. Trimming shortened V by 0 bases and J by 2 bases, and 11 bases separated the two germline ends. The CDR3 coding sequence is TGTGCCAGCAGCTTGGTCCCCCACGGGAACTATGGCTACACCTTC. The encoded protein is CASSLVPHGNYGYTF.

The chain couples TRBV4-2 to TRBJ2-7; D is uncertain. CDR1 is LGHNA and CDR2 is YNFKEQ in the germline V gene. The CDR3 contains 13 residues. V was clipped by 0 bases and J by 4 bases, with 7 bases between them. The CDR3 region is CASSQEGPYEQYF. The CDR3 DNA reads TGTGCCAGCAGCCAAGAAGGCCCGTACGAGCAGTACTTC.

This chain joins TRBV5-1 and TRBJ2-3; tentative D call: TRBD2 (5 bases). CDR3 length: 15 residues. Germline V gene data show CDR1 as SGHRS and CDR2 as YFSETQ. V was cut by 0 bases and J by 0 bases, with 8 bases left in between. CDR3: CASSLVLESTDTQYF. CDR3 in DNA: TGCGCCAGCAGCTTGGTACTAGAAAGCACAGATACGCAGTATTTT.

This clone has a single count. The chain has TRBV27 and TRBJ2-7; possibly TRBD2 for D (6 bases). Germline CDR1 is MNHEY and CDR2 is SMNVEV (reference sequence). The CDR3 loop spans 14 amino acids. Trimming cost V 6 bases and J 0 bases, with 12 bases left between them. The CDR3 bases are TGTGCCAGCAGAAATAGCGGTAACTCCTACGAGCAGTACTTC. This translates into CASRNSGNSYEQYF.

The CDR3 DNA reads TGTGCCAGCAGTCGGATGAGGGACAGGACAGGAGATACGCAGTATTTT. Translation gives CASSRMRDRTGDTQYF. The chain employs TRBV2 and TRBJ2-3; 8 bases fit TRBD1. Trimming removed 5 bases from V and 5 bases from J; junction bases left unmatched: 12. The CDR3 sequence is 16 residues long. Germline loops: CDR1 SNHLY, CDR2 FYNNEI.

This chain links TRBV5-6 with TRBJ2-7, with D possibly being TRBD1 (6 bases). The ends were cut back, 3 bases at V and 2 bases at J, with 12 bases in the middle. This CDR3 spans 14 amino acids. The V gene's germline CDR1 is SGHDT and CDR2 YYEEEE. The CDR3 is CASSSVQGTYEQYF. As DNA, the CDR3 is TGTGCCAGCAGCTCCGTCCAGGGGACCTACGAGCAGTACTTC.

This chain joins TRBV19 and TRBJ2-1; 7 bases map to TRBD2. V shed 7 bases, J shed 0 bases, and the junction held 9 bases outside the gene matches. The CDR3 runs to 16 residues. Germline V lookup: CDR1 LNHDA, CDR2 SQIVND (reference sequence). The CDR3 DNA is TGTGCCAGTAAGGGGAGGGGAGGGAGCTCCTACAATGAGCAGTTCTTC. Its translation: CASKGRGGSSYNEQFF.